This T cell receptor (beta chain) was sequenced in a study of blood T cell repertoires in COVID-19. The overall study: The United States, Italy and Spain were the sources of the acute and convalescent COVID-19 samples. PBMCs, B-cell-depleted T cells, or T cells provided the cDNA or gDNA that made up the material.

The CDR3 consists of 14 residues. In germline, CDR1 is SQVTM, CDR2 ANQGSEA. V was clipped by 1 base and J by 2 bases, with 12 bases between them. TCRdb's copy holds only in-frame clones and misses some; the assay was immunoSEQ multiplex PCR. The sample shows 150,000 to 200,000 clones, 92% of them seen only once. Patients in Seattle were enrolled during active infection, then followed longitudinally. The TCR originated in a young man with COVID-19, enrolled during active disease. Sequencing was done on a sample of peripheral blood. The rearrangement links TRBV29-1 to TRBJ2-7; TRBD1 is a possible D gene (6 bases). In nucleotides, the CDR3 is TGCAGCGTTGAAGCCCCGGGACACCCCTACGAGCAGTACTTC. It codes for CSVEAPGHPYEQYF.